A selection of T cell receptor beta chains follows, all from one sample in a study of radiation and T cells in renal cell carcinoma. Some clones are missing from TCRdb's copy, which holds only in-frame ones; the method was immunoSEQ multiplex PCR. This table has 80,000 or so clones, about 89% appearing once. The sequenced sample was blood, obtained from a patient whose treatment included radiotherapy and nephrectomy. Source of these receptors: a woman aged 70-85 years with renal cell carcinoma. The CDR3 runs from the conserved cysteine through the conserved F or W. A D gene is named only where the DNA matches it firmly. Expanded clones are given a class, and other clones once, few, many or no size at all.

>TRBV5-1|TRBD2|13|.|TRBJ2-7
CASSTRLAHEQYF
TGCGCCAGCAGCACACGACTAGCCCACGAGCAGTACTTC
>TRBV6-6|.|15|.|TRBJ2-2
CASTGGTSNTGELFF
TGTGCCAGCACCGGCGGGACCTCTAACACCGGGGAGCTGTTTTTT
>TRBV6-5|.|16|.|TRBJ1-1
CASSYHPSGTNTEAFF
TGTGCCAGCAGTTACCACCCGAGTGGCACGAACACTGAAGCTTTCTTT
>TRBV19|.|13|.|TRBJ1-5
CASQQGGNQPQHF
TGTGCCAGTCAACAGGGAGGGAATCAGCCCCAGCATTTT
>TRBV6-6|.|15|.|TRBJ1-5
CASSPQEYSNQPQHF
TGTGCCAGCAGTCCACAGGAGTATAGCAATCAGCCCCAGCATTTT
>TRBV6-5|.|12|.|TRBJ1-1
CASSGRDGKAFF
TGTGCCAGCAGTGGCCGGGACGGAAAAGCTTTCTTT
>TRBV28|.|15|.|TRBJ1-4
CASSIGQTTNEKLFF
TGTGCCAGCAGTATCGGACAGACAACTAATGAAAAACTGTTTTTT
>TRBV19|.|14|once|TRBJ1-1
CASRTRREGTEAFF
TGTGCCAGTAGAACCCGGAGGGAGGGAACTGAAGCTTTCTTT
>TRBV10-3|TRBD2|15|.|TRBJ2-5
CAISKAGGPGETQYF
TGTGCCATCAGTAAGGCGGGGGGGCCGGGAGAGACCCAGTACTTC
>TRBV10-3|.|12|.|TRBJ1-2
CAISEDNYGYTF
TGTGCCATCAGTGAGGATAACTATGGCTACACCTTC
>TRBV11-3|TRBD1|15|.|TRBJ2-7
CASSLDPPRGYEQYF
TGTGCCAGCAGCTTAGATCCCCCCAGGGGGTACGAGCAGTACTTC
>TRBV7-2|.|12|few|TRBJ1-1
CASSSMNTEAFF
TGTGCCAGCAGCTCCATGAACACTGAAGCTTTCTTT
>TRBV4-3|.|13|once|TRBJ1-1
CASSQKRNTEAFF
TGCGCCAGCAGCCAAAAACGGAACACTGAAGCTTTCTTT
>TRBV7-2|TRBD2|17|.|TRBJ2-6
CASSFTSGGSGANVLTF
TGTGCCAGCAGCTTTACTAGCGGGGGCTCTGGGGCCAACGTCCTGACTTTC
>TRBV2|TRBD1|15|.|TRBJ2-3
CASSWGTGFADTQYF
TGTGCCAGTTCTTGGGGGACAGGGTTTGCAGATACGCAGTATTTT
>TRBV6-1|.|16|.|TRBJ2-6
CASSGGRISGANVLTF
TGTGCCAGCAGTGGGGGACGGATCTCTGGGGCCAACGTCCTGACTTTC
>TRBV30|TRBD2|14|.|TRBJ2-1
CAWREAGGYNEQFF
TGTGCCTGGAGGGAAGCGGGGGGATACAATGAGCAGTTCTTC
>TRBV7-2|.|13|.|TRBJ1-6
CASSSDRASPLHF
TGTGCCAGCAGCTCTGATAGGGCATCACCCCTCCACTTT
>TRBV2|.|15|.|TRBJ1-5
CASSEPGQPNQPQHF
TGTGCCAGCAGCGAACCGGGCCAACCTAATCAGCCCCAGCATTTT
>TRBV27|.|15|.|TRBJ2-7
CASSLGGAGTNEQYF
TGTGCCAGCAGTCTTGGGGGCGCGGGGACCAACGAGCAGTACTTC
>TRBV9|TRBD2|16|.|TRBJ2-3
CASSSRTSGGSDTQYF
TGTGCCAGCAGCTCCCGGACTAGCGGGGGGTCCGATACGCAGTATTTT
>TRBV5-1|.|15|.|TRBJ2-3
CASSLAGISTDTQYF
TGCGCCAGCAGCTTGGCGGGGATTAGCACAGATACGCAGTATTTT
>TRBV29-1|.|12|few|TRBJ1-1
CSVESAGSEAFF
TGCAGCGTTGAATCGGCCGGGTCTGAAGCTTTCTTT
>TRBV7-8|TRBD2|16|.|TRBJ2-3
CASSLSSSGGAYTQYF
TGTGCCAGCAGCTTAAGTTCCAGCGGGGGGGCCTATACGCAGTATTTT
>TRBV25-1|.|13|many|TRBJ2-2
CASSELRAGELFF
TGTGCCAGCAGTGAATTAAGGGCCGGGGAGCTGTTTTTT